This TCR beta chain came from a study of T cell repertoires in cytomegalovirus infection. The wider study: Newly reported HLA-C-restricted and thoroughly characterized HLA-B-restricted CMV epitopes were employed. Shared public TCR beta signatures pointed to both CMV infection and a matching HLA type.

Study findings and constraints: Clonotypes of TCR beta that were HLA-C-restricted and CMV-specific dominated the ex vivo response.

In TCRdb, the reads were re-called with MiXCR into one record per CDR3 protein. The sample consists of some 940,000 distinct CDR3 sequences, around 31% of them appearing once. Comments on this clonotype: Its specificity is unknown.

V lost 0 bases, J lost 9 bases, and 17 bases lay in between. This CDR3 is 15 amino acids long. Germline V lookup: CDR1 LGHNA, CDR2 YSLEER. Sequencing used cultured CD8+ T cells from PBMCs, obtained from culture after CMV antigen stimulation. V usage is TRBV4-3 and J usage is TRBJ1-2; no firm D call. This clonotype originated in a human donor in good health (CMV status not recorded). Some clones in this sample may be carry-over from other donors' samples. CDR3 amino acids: CASSQDREPLGSYTF. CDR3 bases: TGCGCCAGCAGCCAAGATCGAGAGCCCCTCGGGAGCTACACCTTC.